These T cell receptor beta chains were read from a single sample in a study of early T cells in non-severe SARS-CoV-2 infection. TCRdb reanalysed the 5' RACE reads using MiXCR and keeps one entry per CDR3 protein. The data show about 67,000 distinct CDR3 sequences, around a tenth seen once. The specimen was whole blood. The receptors here all came from an adult who was a healthcare worker with PCR-confirmed SARS-CoV-2 infection or an uninfected control (not recorded which). The conserved cysteine and the conserved F or W are not part of the CDR3 here.

J,V,CDR3
TRBJ2-7,TRBV5-4,ASRPGTGVHEQY
TRBJ2-1,TRBV12-5,ASGFSGTSGSLAYNEQF
TRBJ2-3,TRBV11-2,ASSHIGLAGPADTQY
TRBJ2-7,TRBV20-1,SASRLPTYEQY
TRBJ2-1,TRBV11-2,ASRSLKRGNEQF
TRBJ2-7,TRBV19,ASLAGVGYEQY
TRBJ1-1,TRBV11-2,ASSLAF
TRBJ2-3,TRBV14,ASSHLDRGTDTQY
TRBJ2-7,TRBV10-2,ASGTAYEQY
TRBJ2-7,TRBV9,ASSVSSGGSYEQY
TRBJ2-7,TRBV6-5,ASSYSLGGKEYEQY
TRBJ2-1,TRBV7-9,ASSLVPRINSEQF
TRBJ2-2,TRBV30,AWNGASGANTGELF
TRBJ2-5,TRBV6-2/TRBV6-3,ASSYSFSRQETQY
TRBJ2-2,TRBV3-1,ASSQGTATGELF
TRBJ2-3,TRBV6-5,ASSTLQGVGTQY
TRBJ2-5,TRBV12-3/TRBV12-4,ASTMGFQETQY
TRBJ2-7,TRBV5-1,ASSLRTVQFHEQY